The clone carrying this TCR beta chain has at least ten counts. The antigen is undetermined. The CDR3 is 16 residues long. Germline V gene sequence: CDR1 MGHRA, CDR2 YSYEKL. Trimming took off 0 bases at V and 0 bases at J, with 11 bases between the two ends. At the time of sampling, donors were nominally healthy, though unrecorded immune exposures were likely. In the PCR, 60 Vbeta and 13 Jbeta primers were used. Measured with immunoSEQ multiplex PCR; TCRdb has only the in-frame clones, and not every one. The sample contains 120,000 to 150,000 clones, more than 70% of which appear only once. This specimen comes from a study of cytomegalovirus exposure and HLA in healthy donors. In the study overall: Sequencing of roughly 180 million T cells in an earlier analysis found more than 100 million unique TCR beta sequences.

Study-wide findings and caveats: The authors assumed roughly uniform sequencing depth across donors for presence/absence analyses.

This chain links TRBV4-1 with TRBJ1-1, with D unresolved. Input material: PBMCs. The receptor was derived from a male donor in good health and CMV-seropositive. CDR3 nucleotide sequence: TGCGCCAGCAGCCAAGATCTTGGTGGGCTGAACACTGAAGCTTTCTTT. Its translation: CASSQDLGGLNTEAFF.